The clone carrying this TCR beta chain was observed a few times. Its antigen remains unidentified. Germline CDR1 reads SGHDT; CDR2 reads YYEEEE. This CDR3 contains 14 residues. V lost 0 bases, J lost 5 bases, and 12 bases lay in between. This entry comes from a study of T-cell reconstitution after alpha-beta-depleted transplantation in children. It was with unique molecular identifiers that the TCRbeta library was prepared. TCRdb re-called the PCR reads with MiXCR, one entry per CDR3 protein. Among about 980,000 distinct CDR3 sequences listed, 25% to 35% were seen once. Study conclusions and caveats: Several hundred rapidly expanded clones from non-depleted graft cells reportedly supplied alpha-beta T cells about two months post-transplant. From surviving recipient T cells and thymic progenitors came the high day-60 TCRbeta diversity observed in some patients. Newly made T cells mostly supplied T-cell counts and diversity one year after transplant.

The rearrangement joins TRBV5-6 to TRBJ2-7; no clear D gene. The sample in question was PBMCs, mostly from graft donor cells, obtained 360 days after TCRalphabeta/CD19-depleted stem cell transplant. This TCR came from a boy younger than two who had a stem cell transplant for SCID, so the T cells may come from the graft donor. The CDR3 spells CASSLDSPANEQYF. CDR3 DNA sequence: TGTGCCAGCAGCTTGGATTCGCCCGCTAACGAGCAGTACTTC.